Presented here are 17 T cell receptor beta chains from one specimen sequenced in a study of T cells in localized non-small cell lung cancer. Clones were sequenced by immunoSEQ multiplex PCR, and TCRdb holds only the in-frame ones, with some missing. The repertoire has tens of thousands of clones, almost 85% of them found once; the top ten carry 2.8%. Material: peripheral blood, obtained before any cancer treatment. The receptor source for this set is a man aged 35-69 years with stage I lung adenocarcinoma.

The chain has TRBV7-2 and TRBJ1-1; D may be TRBD1 (5 bases). From germline, CDR1 is SGHTA and CDR2 FQGNSA. Trimming shortened V by 4 bases and J by 4 bases, and 16 bases separated the two germline ends. The CDR3 is made up of 15 amino acids. CDR3 sequence reads: CASSSGRRGTTEAFF. The CDR3 DNA is TGTGCCAGCAGCTCTGGCCGTAGGGGAACCACTGAAGCTTTCTTT.

This rearrangement joins TRBV5-6 to TRBJ2-1, with D maybe TRBD2 (7 bases). The CDR3 is made up of 14 amino acids. Per germline, CDR1 SGHDT and CDR2 YYEEEE. With 0 bases removed from V and 8 bases from J, the gap between germline ends came to 12 bases. CDR3 protein: CASSLAPGGHEQFF. The CDR3 DNA reads as TGTGCCAGCAGCTTGGCCCCGGGGGGCCATGAGCAGTTCTTC.

This rearrangement joins TRBV6-1 to TRBJ1-1; no clear D gene. Germline-derived CDR1 and CDR2 are MNHNS and SASEGT. CDR3 size: 13 residues. V shed 8 bases and J shed 2 bases, with 12 bases lying between them. As DNA, the CDR3 is TGTGCCAGCGGAAAGGACTCCAACACTGAAGCTTTCTTT. The encoded protein is CASGKDSNTEAFF.

The chain is built from TRBV12-2 and TRBJ1-1. TRBV12-2 is a known pseudogene. This CDR3 has 15 amino acids. CDR3 amino acids: CASRGGGIWHTEAFF. Written as DNA, the CDR3 is TGTGCAAGTCGTGGAGGGGGGATATGGCACACTGAAGCTTTCTTT.

This sequence joins TRBV7-9 and TRBJ1-2; TRBD1 matches at 7 bases. Losses at the gene ends were 5 bases for V and 4 bases for J; bases not matched to a gene: 7. From germline, CDR1 is SEHNR and CDR2 FQNEAQ (reference sequence). This CDR3 region has 14 residues. CDR3 residues: CASSLSGTVYGYTF. The CDR3 nucleotides read TGTGCCAGCAGCCTATCCGGGACAGTCTATGGCTACACCTTC.

The chain joins TRBV7-8 to TRBJ2-5; 13 bases line up with TRBD2. Trimming cost V 1 base and J 5 bases; bases outside gene matches: 4. This CDR3 has 16 residues. Looked up from germline, CDR1 is SGHVS and CDR2 is FQNEAQ. This chain's CDR3 is CASSLGGLAGAETQYF. The CDR3 nucleotides are TGTGCCAGCAGCTTAGGTGGACTAGCGGGAGCTGAGACCCAGTACTTC.

The chain joins TRBV4-1 to TRBJ1-1, with 7 bases that match TRBD1. This CDR3 region has 15 residues. V trimming: 1 base; J trimming: 4 bases; junction bases outside the gene matches: 6. CDR1 is MGHRA, CDR2 YSYEKL, per germline. The CDR3 DNA reads as TGCGCCAGCAGCCAAGGTTGGTCAGGGGGCACTGAAGCTTTCTTT. As protein: CASSQGWSGGTEAFF.

J is TRBJ2-5 and V is TRBV11-1; a weak D match, TRBD2 (7 bases). This CDR3 spans 13 amino acids. Germline V gene lookup returns CDR1 SGHAT and CDR2 FQDESV (reference sequence). The V gene lost 8 bases and the J gene lost 5 bases, with 15 bases spanning the gap. CDR3 region: CASERGARETQYF. DNA for the CDR3: TGTGCCAGCGAACGGGGGGCGCGGGAGACCCAGTACTTC. Full variable domain (remainder filled in from reference TRBV11-1 and TRBJ2-5): EAEVAQSPRYKITEKSQAVAFWCDPISGHATLYWYRQILGQGPELLVQFQDESVVDDSQLPKDRFSAERLKGVDSTLKIQPAELGDSAMYLCASERGARETQYFGPGTRLLVL.

The V and J genes are TRBV28 and TRBJ2-4, with D uncertain. Germline V gene sequence: CDR1 MDHEN, CDR2 SYDVKM. The CDR3 is made up of 16 amino acids. Trimming pared 5 bases from V and 0 bases from J, leaving 14 bases between. The CDR3 bases are TGTGCCAGCAGTCCCCACAGTCCTTTAGCCAAAAACATTCAGTACTTC. Its protein is CASSPHSPLAKNIQYF.

This sequence joins TRBV6-9 and TRBJ2-7; perhaps TRBD1 as D (5 bases). The V and J ends lost 3 bases and 3 bases respectively, with 12 bases between them. This CDR3 has 14 residues. The germline V gene encodes CDR1 MNHGY and CDR2 SVAAGI. The CDR3, as DNA: TGTGCCAGCAGTTACAGGGCAGGTCGCTACGAGCAGTACTTC. The encoded protein is CASSYRAGRYEQYF.

The chain is built from TRBV10-3 and TRBJ2-2, with 7 bases identical to TRBD2. The CDR3 covers 16 residues. J was trimmed by 5 bases and V by 2 bases; bases with no gene match: 8. CDR1 and CDR2 (germline): ENHRY, SYGVKD. This chain's CDR3 is CAISERGGALTGELFF. The CDR3 bases are TGTGCCATCAGTGAGCGCGGGGGTGCTTTAACCGGGGAGCTGTTTTTT.

J is TRBJ2-2 and V is TRBV29-1, with D possibly being TRBD1 (6 bases). From germline, CDR1 is SQVTM and CDR2 ANQGSEA. Trimming shortened V by 6 bases and J by 10 bases, and 12 bases separated the two germline ends. This CDR3 has 11 residues. Here the CDR3 reads CSVLRQEELFF. The CDR3 nucleotides read TGCAGCGTCCTCCGACAGGAGGAGCTGTTTTTT.

This clone was picked up one time. The CDR3 nucleotides read TGTGCCAGCAGGACACCACTAGCCTCTGTCTACGAGCAGTACTTC. Its protein is CASRTPLASVYEQYF. The chain links TRBV28 to TRBJ2-7, with D possibly being TRBD2 (6 bases). The CDR3 has 15 residues. Germline loops: CDR1 MDHEN, CDR2 SYDVKM. V lost 6 bases and J lost 3, with 18 bases in between. The whole variable domain, remainder taken from reference TRBV28 and TRBJ2-7, is DVKVTQSSRYLVKRTGEKVFLECVQDMDHENMFWYRQDPGLGLRLIYFSYDVKMKEKGDIPEGYSVSREKKERFSLILESASTNQTSMYLCASRTPLASVYEQYFGPGTRLTVT.

The V gene is TRBV10-3, the J gene TRBJ2-3; D might be TRBD1 or TRBD2, each matching 6 bases. The CDR3 is made up of 15 amino acids. Germline loops: CDR1 ENHRY, CDR2 SYGVKD. Trimming took 4 bases from V and 4 from J, leaving 15 bases between them. The CDR3 bases are TGTGCCATCAGTGGGGCTGGGGGGCGCGCAGATACGCAGTATTTT. Protein product: CAISGAGGRADTQYF.

The chain joins TRBV7-3 to TRBJ1-2; a possible D gene is TRBD1 (5 bases). The CDR3 contains 13 residues. Between the trimmed V and J ends, which lost 3 bases and 8 bases, there was a span of 13 bases. Germline assignment: CDR1 SGHTA and CDR2 FQGTGA. The CDR3 DNA reads TGTGCCAGCAGCTTCGGGGCCGGAGAGGGCTACACCTTC. Protein product: CASSFGAGEGYTF.

This chain links TRBV28 with TRBJ1-1, with D perhaps matching TRBD1 (5 bases). V dropped 5 bases and J dropped 0 bases, with 13 bases sitting between them. Germline CDR1 MDHEN, CDR2 SYDVKM. The CDR3 runs 15 residues. The CDR3 nucleotides read TGTGCCAGCAGTACCAGGGAGTTAATGAACACTGAAGCTTTCTTT. Protein product: CASSTRELMNTEAFF. The variable domain in full, with the rest retrieved from reference TRBV28 and TRBJ1-1, is DVKVTQSSRYLVKRTGEKVFLECVQDMDHENMFWYRQDPGLGLRLIYFSYDVKMKEKGDIPEGYSVSREKKERFSLILESASTNQTSMYLCASSTRELMNTEAFFGQGTRLTVV.

The rearrangement uses TRBV9 and TRBJ1-6; D is undetermined. This CDR3 has 14 amino acids. The germline CDR1 and CDR2 sequences are SGDLS and YYNGEE. Trimming removed 6 bases from V and 7 bases from J, with 14 bases in between. The CDR3 spells CASTSGEGNSPLHF. The DNA of the CDR3 is TGTGCCAGCACCTCTGGGGAGGGAAATTCACCCCTCCACTTT.